These 11 T cell receptor beta chains came from one sample sequenced in a study of persistence of HIV-infected CD4 T cells (dated by TCRdb to 2020 to 2021). No antigen is known for these receptors. The treatment or condition label corresponds to: suppressive antiretroviral therapy. As a nonspecific positive control representing the CD4+ T cell repertoire, the cells were stimulated with anti-CD3/anti-CD28 magnetic beads. Sorting of responding CD4+ T cells was based on upregulation of both CD40 ligand and CD69. TCRbeta repertoires were sequenced from genomic DNA with the immunoSEQ hsTCRB assay version 4 in survey mode. In its TCRdb copy, this immuneACCESS table keeps in-frame sequences only and misses some clones. Where compared with another copy, unresolved V genes explain less than half of these, and the others have no known cause. Within this sample are 35,000 to 55,000 clones, with approximately 89% of them counted one time only. Of the sample, 1.8% falls within the top ten clones.

Sample: CD4+ T cells sorted from PBMCs after roughly 19-hour stimulation, taken from a patient who received antiretroviral therapy. The sample's cell subset or site label, in plain terms: CD40L+CD69+ CD4 T cells responding to anti-CD3/anti-CD28 beads, representing the overall repertoire. These receptors were collected from an adult man with HIV who was CMV-seropositive.

The chain has TRBV7-8 and TRBJ2-2; 11 bases map to TRBD2. This CDR3 spans 18 amino acids. Germline V CDR1 and CDR2: SGHVS, FQNEAQ. J gave up 3 bases and V 2 bases, and 8 bases lay outside the gene matches. CDR3 amino acids: CASSLLVSGGADTGELFF. CDR3 DNA sequence: TGTGCCAGCAGCTTACTTGTTAGCGGGGGGGCCGACACCGGGGAGCTGTTTTTT.

The chain carries TRBV4-1 and TRBJ2-1; D is uncertain. CDR1 and CDR2 (germline): MGHRA, YSYEKL. The V gene lost 0 bases and the J gene lost 2 bases, with 8 bases spanning the gap. The CDR3 runs to 15 residues. The CDR3 DNA reads TGCGCCAGCAGCCAAGATTTAGGGCCCTACAATGAGCAGTTCTTC. Translating gives CASSQDLGPYNEQFF.

The J gene is TRBJ2-7, the V gene TRBV6-6; TRBD1 might be the D (8 bases). From germline, CDR1 is MNHNY and CDR2 SVGAGI (reference sequence). Trimming removed 6 bases from V and 4 bases from J, with 13 bases in between. CDR3 length: 13 amino acids. The CDR3 nucleotides read TGTGCCAGCAGACACAGGGGGGGGTACGAGCAGTACTTC. Translating gives CASRHRGGYEQYF.

This chain links TRBV6-1 with TRBJ2-1; D unresolved. CDR1 and CDR2 from the germline V gene are MNHNS and SASEGT. With 4 bases removed from V and 0 bases from J, the gap between germline ends came to 13 bases. This CDR3 region has 16 residues. The CDR3 region is CASSVLPRSSYNEQFF. CDR3 in DNA: TGTGCCAGCAGTGTCCTACCTCGGAGCTCCTACAATGAGCAGTTCTTC.

The CDR3 region has the DNA TGCGCCAGCAGCTTGGTTGGGGGGAGCATGAACACTGAAGCTTTCTTT. Translating gives CASSLVGGSMNTEAFF. The chain recombines TRBV5-1 with TRBJ1-1, with a possible D match to TRBD1 (5 bases). The V end was cut by 0 bases, the J end by 0 bases, with 12 bases between. The CDR3 has 16 amino acids. CDR1 is SGHRS, CDR2 YFSETQ, per germline.

The rearrangement uses TRBV2 and TRBJ1-4; D not resolved. Germline V gives CDR1 SNHLY, CDR2 FYNNEI. This CDR3 is built from 10 residues. The V and J ends lost 3 bases and 7 bases respectively, with 0 bases between them. The CDR3 protein is CASSDEKLFF. DNA for the CDR3: TGTGCCAGCAGTGATGAAAAACTGTTTTTT.

V usage is TRBV28 and J usage is TRBJ1-1, with D possibly matching TRBD1 (6 bases). The CDR3 sequence is 13 residues long. V was pared by 3 bases and J by 9 bases, with 14 bases between. Germline CDR1 MDHEN, CDR2 SYDVKM. The CDR3 DNA follows: TGTGCCAGCAGTTTTCGACAGGTAGAGAAAGCTTTCTTT. Translation: CASSFRQVEKAFF.

The rearrangement joins TRBV12-5 to TRBJ1-5; unclear D gene. Germline CDR1 is LGHNT and CDR2 is FRNRAP. The CDR3 is made up of 13 amino acids. V was cut by 0 bases and J by 4 bases, with 4 bases left in between. The CDR3 is CASGLVDNQPQHF. CDR3 nucleotide sequence: TGTGCTAGTGGTTTGGTAGATAATCAGCCCCAGCATTTT.

This clone was seen just once. V usage is TRBV5-1 and J usage is TRBJ2-2, with 8 bases that match TRBD2. The CDR3 spans 17 residues. Trimming removed 1 base from V and 0 bases from J; junction bases left unmatched: 5. Germline V CDR1 and CDR2: SGHRS, YFSETQ. Written as DNA, the CDR3 is TGCGCCAGCAGCTTGAGGGCGGGAGGAGCGAACACCGGGGAGCTGTTTTTT. It encodes CASSLRAGGANTGELFF.

The genes are TRBV18 and TRBJ2-3; tentative D call: TRBD1 (5 bases). Germline V gene data show CDR1 as KGHSH and CDR2 as LQKENI. The CDR3 length is 16 residues. Trimming shortened V by 3 bases and J by 0 bases, and 13 bases separated the two germline ends. The DNA of the CDR3 is TGTGCCAGCTCACCGCGTAGGGCAGGGAGCACAGATACGCAGTATTTT. Protein sequence: CASSPRRAGSTDTQYF.

This rearrangement joins TRBV5-4 to TRBJ1-2; possibly TRBD1 for D (5 bases). V dropped 5 bases and J dropped 9 bases, with 20 bases sitting between them. This CDR3 region has 14 residues. CDR1 is SGHNT, CDR2 YYREEE, per germline (reference sequence). CDR3 in DNA: TGTGCCAGCAGACAACGGCAGGGTGTCGGTAGCTACACCTTC. Its translation: CASRQRQGVGSYTF. Filled out from reference TRBV5-4 and TRBJ1-2, the complete variable domain reads ETGVTQSPTHLIKTRGQQVTLRCSSQSGHNTVSWYQQALGQGPQFIFQYYREEENGRGNFPPRFSGLQFPNYSSELNVNALELDDSALYLCASRQRQGVGSYTFGSGTRLTVV.